This entry lists 7 T cell receptor beta chains sequenced from one sample in a study of blood T cell repertoires in COVID-19. Profiled with immunoSEQ multiplex PCR; TCRdb holds only in-frame clones, not every one. This sample has around 200,000 clones, with 75% to 90% found just once. Sequenced: PBMCs or T cells enriched from blood (not recorded which). The receptors derive from a man aged 35 to 55 who had recovered from COVID-19.

This clone was recorded many times. The genes are TRBV7-9 and TRBJ2-1, with a tentative D call TRBD2 (5 bases). The CDR3 spans 13 residues. V shed 3 bases and J shed 7 bases, with 10 bases lying between them. CDR1 is SEHNR and CDR2 is FQNEAQ in the germline V gene (reference sequence). The CDR3 DNA is TGTGCCAGCAGCTTCGGGCAGCGGAATGAGCAGTTCTTC. Protein sequence: CASSFGQRNEQFF.

V is TRBV19 and J is TRBJ2-2; D may be TRBD1 (6 bases). V lost 5 bases and J 0 bases, leaving 13 bases between the germline ends. This CDR3 spans 16 amino acids. Germline V gene sequence: CDR1 LNHDA, CDR2 SQIVND (reference sequence). CDR3 sequence: CASSPRDTSNTGELFF. The CDR3 DNA reads as TGTGCCAGTAGTCCTAGGGACACCTCGAACACCGGGGAGCTGTTTTTT.

The CDR3 bases are TGTGCCAGCAGTGAAAACAGGGTGTCCTACAATGAGCAGTTCTTC. This sequence encodes CASSENRVSYNEQFF. The chain employs TRBV2 and TRBJ2-1; a weak D match, TRBD1 (6 bases). The CDR3 has 15 residues. The germline V gene encodes CDR1 SNHLY and CDR2 FYNNEI. V was pared by 2 bases and J by 1 base, with 9 bases between.

The rearrangement joins TRBV7-2 to TRBJ1-5; tentatively, D is TRBD1 (5 bases). This CDR3 contains 15 residues. V dropped 5 bases and J dropped 0 bases, with 11 bases sitting between them. CDR1 and CDR2 (germline): SGHTA, FQGNSA. CDR3 region: CASSHGHISNQPQHF. The CDR3 coding sequence is TGTGCCAGCAGCCATGGACACATTAGCAATCAGCCCCAGCATTTT.

Turning to this clone: A junction boundary mismatches the germline segment, possibly from a read error. The chain joins TRBV19 to TRBJ1-5; D remains ambiguous. Germline assignment: CDR1 LNHDA and CDR2 SQIVND (reference sequence). The CDR3 totals 14 residues. CDR3 bases: TGTGCCAGTAGTATAGATCCGCGTAATCGGCCCCAGCATTTT. Residues: CASSIDPRNRPQHF.

This clone was seen only once. V is TRBV10-3 and J is TRBJ1-3; 7 bases fit TRBD1. The CDR3 runs 15 residues. Germline V gene sequence: CDR1 ENHRY, CDR2 SYGVKD. V trimming: 6 bases; J trimming: 0 bases; junction bases outside the gene matches: 5. The CDR3 is CAISLGTASGNTIYF. The CDR3 DNA is TGTGCCATCAGCCTGGGGACAGCCTCTGGAAACACCATATATTTT.

This chain uses TRBV20-1 with TRBJ2-3; D perhaps matches TRBD1 (6 bases). V was trimmed by 7 bases and J by 7 bases, leaving 12 bases between them. The CDR3 runs 11 residues. Germline CDR1 DFQATT, CDR2 SNEGSKA (reference sequence). CDR3 bases: TGCAGTGGTGCAACAGGGAATACGCAGTATTTT. It translates to CSGATGNTQYF.